This T cell receptor beta chain was recorded in a study of OX40 agonist ivuxolimab in advanced cancers. Trimming stripped 0 bases from V and 3 bases from J, with 13 bases between. The germline V gene has CDR1 SGDLS and CDR2 YYNGEE. This CDR3 spans 15 amino acids. The assay was immunoSEQ multiplex PCR, and TCRdb's table has in-frame clones only and misses some. The repertoire holds 76,000 or so clones, with about 93% as singletons. The chain carries TRBV9 and TRBJ2-7, with a possible D match to TRBD1 (5 bases). This specimen consisted of CD4+ or CD8+ T cells sorted from blood, obtained in a trial of the OX40 agonist ivuxolimab. This clonotype was obtained from an adult with an advanced solid tumor such as melanoma, head and neck, liver or kidney cancer. The CDR3 region has the DNA TGTGCCAGCAGCGTAGGGTCAGGGTTTATCTACGAGCAGTACTTC. As protein: CASSVGSGFIYEQYF.